A single sample is the source of the 18 T cell receptor beta chains below, sequenced in a study of shared clonotypes between healthy human individuals. Here immunoSEQ multiplex PCR was the method, and the copy in TCRdb shows in-frame clones only, minus some. The table lists roughly 2 million clones, more than 90% of them singletons, with roughly 0.13% in the top ten. The material sequenced was naive CD4+ T cells sorted from blood. Subset described: CD45RA+ positively selected. These receptor sequences come from a man between 18 and 35 years old in good health.

The chain carries TRBV28 and TRBJ2-5; D unresolved. The CDR3 runs to 15 residues. The germline V and J ends were trimmed by 1 base and 5 bases, with 14 bases remaining between them. Germline values: CDR1 MDHEN, CDR2 SYDVKM. The CDR3: CASSLLTSLGETQYF. CDR3 in DNA: TGTGCCAGCAGTTTATTAACCTCCCTAGGGGAGACCCAGTACTTC.

The CDR3 sequence: CASSQPLAGGSNEQFF. The CDR3 DNA sequence: TGTGCCAGCAGCCAACCCCTAGCGGGGGGAAGCAATGAGCAGTTCTTC. The V and J genes are TRBV4-2 and TRBJ2-1; 11 bases are shared with TRBD2. The length of the CDR3 is 16 residues. Germline CDR1 and CDR2: LGHNA and YNFKEQ. Trimming took 2 bases from V and 6 from J; bases not matched to a gene: 6.

This clone came up once. The rearrangement links TRBV6-5 to TRBJ1-6, with a possible D match to TRBD1 (5 bases). CDR3 size: 13 residues. Germline V gene data show CDR1 as MNHEY and CDR2 as SVGAGI. Trimming took 6 bases from V and 8 from J, leaving 11 bases between them. The CDR3 coding sequence is TGTGCCAGCAGACGGGACGCCGATTCACCCCTCCACTTT. Protein product: CASRRDADSPLHF.

This chain connects TRBV6-5 to TRBJ1-5; TRBD1 might be the D (5 bases). The CDR3 is 15 amino acids. Trimming took off 5 bases at V and 7 bases at J, with 18 bases between the two ends. The germline V gene encodes CDR1 MNHEY and CDR2 SVGAGI. CDR3 in DNA: TGTGCCAGCAGTCCCACACCGGGGCAGGGACAGCCCCAGCATTTT. Its translation: CASSPTPGQGQPQHF.

CDR3 nucleotides: TGTGCCAGCAGCCGACCAGGCGCCTACGAGCAGTACTTC. It codes for CASSRPGAYEQYF. V is TRBV5-6 and J is TRBJ2-7; no clear D gene. The CDR3 is 13 residues long. The V gene's germline CDR1 is SGHDT and CDR2 YYEEEE. Trimming removed 4 bases at V and 2 bases at J, with 10 bases between.

The gene calls are TRBV5-1 and TRBJ2-7, with TRBD2 identical over 14 bases. This CDR3 is 15 amino acids long. Germline CDR1 and CDR2: SGHRS and YFSETQ. V trimming: 4 bases; J trimming: 5 bases; junction bases outside the gene matches: 5. The CDR3 loop reads CASSPGTSGSHEQYF. In DNA, the CDR3 is TGCGCCAGCAGCCCCGGGACTAGCGGGAGCCACGAGCAGTACTTC.

Concerning this clone: The same CDR3 arises from other DNA sequences in this sample as well. The V and J genes are TRBV2 and TRBJ2-7; D may be TRBD2 (6 bases). The CDR3 is 12 amino acids. CDR1 SNHLY and CDR2 FYNNEI come from the germline V gene. The CDR3 reads CASREVSYEQYF. The CDR3 nucleotides are TGTGCATCAAGGGAGGTTTCCTACGAGCAGTACTTC. Complete variable domain (other parts from reference TRBV2 and TRBJ2-7): EPEVTQTPSHQVTQMGQEVILRCVPISNHLYFYWYRQILGQKVEFLVSFYNNEISEKSEIFDDQFSVERPDGSNFTLKIRSTKLEDSAMYFCASREVSYEQYFGPGTRLTVT.

This sequence joins TRBV27 and TRBJ2-7, with 9 bases fitting TRBD1. This CDR3 is built from 15 residues. J was trimmed by 3 bases and V by 0 bases; bases with no gene match: 3. The germline V gene encodes CDR1 MNHEY and CDR2 SMNVEV (reference sequence). CDR3 bases: TGTGCCAGCAGTTTATCGACAGGGGGTAGCTACGAGCAGTACTTC. Translating gives CASSLSTGGSYEQYF.

The chain combines TRBV30 with TRBJ2-3, with a possible D match to TRBD2 (6 bases). Trimming shortened V by 0 bases and J by 2 bases, and 12 bases separated the two germline ends. This CDR3 has 15 amino acids. Germline loops: CDR1 GTSNPN, CDR2 SVGIG (reference sequence). Here the CDR3 DNA reads TGTGCCTGGAGTGTCGGGCTAGCGCACACAGATACGCAGTATTTT. This translates into CAWSVGLAHTDTQYF.

This chain joins TRBV5-4 and TRBJ2-7, with 11 bases fitting TRBD2. Germline-derived CDR1 and CDR2 are SGHNT and YYREEE (reference sequence). This CDR3 has 14 residues. V lost 4 bases to trimming and J lost 3 bases; unmatched junction nucleotides: 3. CDR3 region: CASSQGLAGYEQYF. In nucleotides, the CDR3 is TGTGCCAGCAGCCAAGGACTAGCGGGCTACGAGCAGTACTTC.

CDR3 in amino acids: CASSLRQGLAIRGSYNEQFF. DNA of the CDR3: TGTGCCAGCAGTTTAAGGCAAGGACTAGCTATCCGCGGGTCCTACAATGAGCAGTTCTTC. The chain combines TRBV28 with TRBJ2-1, with 8 bases aligning to TRBD2. V gave up 2 bases and J gave up 1 base; unmatched junction bases: 16. In germline, CDR1 is MDHEN, CDR2 SYDVKM. This CDR3 contains 20 residues.

V gene TRBV9 combines with J gene TRBJ2-5, with D possibly being TRBD1 (6 bases). V shed 3 bases and J shed 4 bases, with 16 bases lying between them. This CDR3 is built from 15 residues. Germline V CDR1 and CDR2: SGDLS, YYNGEE. The CDR3 region has the DNA TGTGCCAGCAGCGAACAGACAGGCCTTGTAGAGACCCAGTACTTC. Its translation: CASSEQTGLVETQYF.

The rearrangement uses TRBV2 and TRBJ1-4; TRBD1 matches 8 bases. V lost 7 bases, J lost 8 bases, and 9 bases stayed unmatched. CDR3 length: 14 amino acids. Germline values: CDR1 SNHLY, CDR2 FYNNEI. CDR3 DNA sequence: TGTGCCAGCACAATCCAGGGGGCAGGGGAAAAACTGTTTTTT. Translation gives CASTIQGAGEKLFF.

The chain has TRBV27 and TRBJ2-3; TRBD2 aligns across 7 bases. Germline assignment: CDR1 MNHEY and CDR2 SMNVEV (reference sequence). J was trimmed by 7 bases and V by 7 bases; bases with no gene match: 8. The CDR3 runs 13 residues. Written as DNA, the CDR3 is TGTGCCAGCAAAGAGCGGGGATCGTATACGCAGTATTTT. Protein product: CASKERGSYTQYF.

The V and J genes are TRBV7-2 and TRBJ1-3; D unclear. V was clipped by 5 bases and J by 0 bases, with 8 bases between them. The CDR3 length is 14 residues. The V gene's germline CDR1 is SGHTA and CDR2 FQGNSA. The CDR3 sequence: CASSRKNSGNTIYF. The DNA for the CDR3 is TGTGCCAGCAGCCGGAAAAACTCTGGAAACACCATATATTTT.

This clone was counted only a few times. The chain recombines TRBV11-2 with TRBJ1-4; D unresolved. The CDR3 sequence is 15 residues long. V lost 1 base and J lost 4, with 10 bases in between. The V gene's germline CDR1 is SGHAT and CDR2 FQNNGV. CDR3 protein: CASSLAGRSNEKLFF. In DNA, the CDR3 is TGTGCCAGCAGCTTAGCTGGCAGGAGTAATGAAAAACTGTTTTTT.

The V gene is TRBV27, the J gene TRBJ1-2, with no clear D. Germline CDR1 is MNHEY and CDR2 is SMNVEV (reference sequence). CDR3 length: 12 residues. The ends were cut back, 8 bases at V and 8 bases at J, with 15 bases in the middle. The CDR3 spells CASGIGVRGYTF. The CDR3 DNA follows: TGTGCCAGCGGCATCGGGGTACGAGGCTACACCTTC.

CDR3 protein: CASSVGTSGVNEQFF. CDR3 bases: TGCGCCAGCAGCGTCGGGACTAGCGGGGTTAATGAGCAGTTCTTC. The rearrangement links TRBV10-1 to TRBJ2-1; 13 nucleotides agree with TRBD2. CDR3 length equals 15 residues. J was trimmed by 7 bases and V by 6 bases; bases with no gene match: 6. In germline, CDR1 is WNHNN, CDR2 SYGVQD (reference sequence).